This T cell receptor (beta chain) is from a study of T cell repertoires in aging, cancer and after chemotherapy. Study background: Glioblastoma patients receiving temozolomide-based therapy gave paired samples before and after chemotherapy.

A mixed TRB-A/B primer pool amplified rearranged TRB by multiplex touch-down PCR. TCRdb called the multiplex PCR reads again in MiXCR, with one record for every CDR3 protein. The sample contains some 3,500 distinct CDR3 sequences, around 26% of which appear only once. TCR beta rearrangements were amplified from peripheral blood genomic DNA. CDR3 length equals 15 residues. The V and J ends lost 6 bases and 1 base, in that order; junction bases with no gene match: 7. CDR1 and CDR2 (germline): DFQATT, SNEGSKA (reference sequence). The V call is TRBV20-1, the J call TRBJ2-3; 10 bases map to TRBD2. The clonotype originates from a human donor with a solid tumor. Material: blood. CDR3 amino acids: CSATSSGGRTDTQYF. In DNA, the CDR3 is TGCAGTGCAACCTCTAGCGGGGGTCGCACAGATACGCAGTATTTT.